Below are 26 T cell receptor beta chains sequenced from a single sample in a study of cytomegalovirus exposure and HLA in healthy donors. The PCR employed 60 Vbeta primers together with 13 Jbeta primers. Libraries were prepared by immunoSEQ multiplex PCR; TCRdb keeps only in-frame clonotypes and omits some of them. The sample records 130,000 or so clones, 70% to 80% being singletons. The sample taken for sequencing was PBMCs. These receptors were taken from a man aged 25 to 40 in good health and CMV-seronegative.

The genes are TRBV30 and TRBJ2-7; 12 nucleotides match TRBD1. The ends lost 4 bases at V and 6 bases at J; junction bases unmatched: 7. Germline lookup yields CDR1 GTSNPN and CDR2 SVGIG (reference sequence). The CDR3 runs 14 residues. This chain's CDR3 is CAWKIGTGGVEQYF. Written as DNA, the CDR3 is TGTGCCTGGAAGATAGGGACAGGGGGCGTCGAGCAGTACTTC.

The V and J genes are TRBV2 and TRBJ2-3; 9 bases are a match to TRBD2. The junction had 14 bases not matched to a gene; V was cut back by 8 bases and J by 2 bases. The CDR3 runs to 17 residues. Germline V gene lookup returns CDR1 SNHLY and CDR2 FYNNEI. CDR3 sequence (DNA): TGTGCCAGCTGTCGTACGGGGCTAGCGGGGAACACAGATACGCAGTATTTT. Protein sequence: CASCRTGLAGNTDTQYF.

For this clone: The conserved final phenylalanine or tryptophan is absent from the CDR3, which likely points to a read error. The CDR3 nucleotides read TGCGCCAGCTACCCTCTTCGCCGGGACAGGGTTTTGGGTTCACCCCTCCACCTT. Amino acid sequence: CASYPLRRDRVLGSPLHL. The chain recombines TRBV5-1 with TRBJ1-6, with 9 bases that match TRBD1. V lost 7 bases, J lost 9 bases, and 20 bases stayed unmatched. The V gene's germline CDR1 is SGHRS and CDR2 YFSETQ. CDR3 length: 18 amino acids.

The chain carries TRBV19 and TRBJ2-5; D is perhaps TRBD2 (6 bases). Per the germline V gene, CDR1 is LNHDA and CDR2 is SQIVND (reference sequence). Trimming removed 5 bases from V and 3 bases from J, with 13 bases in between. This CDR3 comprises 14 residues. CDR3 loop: CASSAGRLEETQYF. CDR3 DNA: TGTGCCAGTAGTGCGGGACGTCTTGAAGAGACCCAGTACTTC.

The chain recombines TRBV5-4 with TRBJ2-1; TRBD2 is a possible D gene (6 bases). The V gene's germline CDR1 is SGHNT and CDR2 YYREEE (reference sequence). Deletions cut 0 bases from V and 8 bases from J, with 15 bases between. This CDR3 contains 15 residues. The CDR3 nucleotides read TGTGCCAGCAGCTTGGCGGGGGTCTTTGAGGATGAGCAGTTCTTC. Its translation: CASSLAGVFEDEQFF.

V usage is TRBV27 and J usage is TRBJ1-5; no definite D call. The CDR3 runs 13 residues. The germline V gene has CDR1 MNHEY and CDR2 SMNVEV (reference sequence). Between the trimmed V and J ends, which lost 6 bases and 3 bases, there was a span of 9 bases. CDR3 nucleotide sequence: TGTGCCAGCAGCCAGAGGGACAATCAGCCCCAGCATTTT. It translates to CASSQRDNQPQHF.

CDR3 DNA: TGTGCCAGCGAACGCCTCTTGGGGGAGGTCTACAATGAGCAGTTCTTC. Amino acids: CASERLLGEVYNEQFF. V gene TRBV7-2 combines with J gene TRBJ2-1; possibly TRBD2 for D (6 bases). V lost 8 bases and J 3 bases, leaving 20 bases between the germline ends. Looked up from germline, CDR1 is SGHTA and CDR2 is FQGNSA. The CDR3 consists of 16 residues.

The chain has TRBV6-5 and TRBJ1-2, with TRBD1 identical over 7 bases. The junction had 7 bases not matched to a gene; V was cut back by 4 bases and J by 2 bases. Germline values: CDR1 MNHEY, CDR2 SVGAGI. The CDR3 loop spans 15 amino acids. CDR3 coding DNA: TGTGCCAGCAGTTCCGACAGGGTACGAAACTATGGCTACACCTTC. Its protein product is CASSSDRVRNYGYTF.

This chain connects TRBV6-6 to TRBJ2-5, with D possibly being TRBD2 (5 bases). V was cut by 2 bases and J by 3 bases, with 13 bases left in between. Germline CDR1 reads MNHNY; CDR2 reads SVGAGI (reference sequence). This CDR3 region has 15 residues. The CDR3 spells CASSYPHGVEETQYF. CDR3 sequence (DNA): TGTGCCAGCAGTTACCCGCACGGGGTGGAAGAGACCCAGTACTTC.

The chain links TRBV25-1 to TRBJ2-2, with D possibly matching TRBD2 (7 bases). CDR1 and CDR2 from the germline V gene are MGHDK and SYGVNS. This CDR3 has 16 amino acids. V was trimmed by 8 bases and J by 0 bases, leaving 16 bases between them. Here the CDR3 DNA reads TGTGCCAGCTGGTATGGGGGGGCTTCGAACACCGGGGAGCTGTTTTTT. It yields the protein CASWYGGASNTGELFF.

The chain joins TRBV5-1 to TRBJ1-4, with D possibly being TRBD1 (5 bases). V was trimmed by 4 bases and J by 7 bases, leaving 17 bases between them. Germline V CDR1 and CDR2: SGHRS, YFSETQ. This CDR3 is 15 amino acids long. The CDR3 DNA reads TGCGCCAGCAGCCCGTCCGGGGGGAAGGGTGAAAAACTGTTTTTT. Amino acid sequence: CASSPSGGKGEKLFF.

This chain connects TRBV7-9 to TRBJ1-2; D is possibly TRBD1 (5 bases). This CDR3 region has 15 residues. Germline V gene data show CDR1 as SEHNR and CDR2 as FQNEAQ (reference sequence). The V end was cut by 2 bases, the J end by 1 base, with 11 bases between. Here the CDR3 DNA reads TGTGCCAGCAGCTTATTGGGGCCCCTTAACTATGGCTACACCTTC. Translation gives CASSLLGPLNYGYTF.

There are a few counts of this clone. CDR3 nucleotide sequence: TGTGCCAGCAGCATTAGGGGAGGGTCCACTGAAGCTTTCTTT. Translating gives CASSIRGGSTEAFF. The chain employs TRBV5-5 and TRBJ1-1; possibly TRBD1 for D (5 bases). V gave up 4 bases and J gave up 4 bases, with 14 bases separating them. The CDR3 totals 14 residues. CDR1 is SGHKS and CDR2 is YYEKEE in the germline V gene (reference sequence).

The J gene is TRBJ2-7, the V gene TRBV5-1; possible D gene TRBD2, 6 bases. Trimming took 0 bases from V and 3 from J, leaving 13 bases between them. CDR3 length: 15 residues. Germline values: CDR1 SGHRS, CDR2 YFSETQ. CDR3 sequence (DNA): TGCGCCAGCAGCTTGGTTACGGGAGAAGGCTACGAGCAGTACTTC. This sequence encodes CASSLVTGEGYEQYF.

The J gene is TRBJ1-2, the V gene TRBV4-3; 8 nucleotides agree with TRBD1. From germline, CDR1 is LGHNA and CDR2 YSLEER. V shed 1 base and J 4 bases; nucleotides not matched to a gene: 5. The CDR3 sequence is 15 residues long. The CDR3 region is CASSQVDRGGYGYTF. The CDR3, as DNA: TGCGCCAGCAGCCAAGTTGACAGGGGAGGCTATGGCTACACCTTC.

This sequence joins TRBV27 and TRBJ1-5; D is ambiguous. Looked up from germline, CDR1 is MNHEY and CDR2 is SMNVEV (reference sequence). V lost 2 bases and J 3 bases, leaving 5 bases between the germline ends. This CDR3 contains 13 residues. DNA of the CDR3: TGTGCCAGCAGTTTAGTGGCCAATCAGCCCCAGCATTTT. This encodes CASSLVANQPQHF.

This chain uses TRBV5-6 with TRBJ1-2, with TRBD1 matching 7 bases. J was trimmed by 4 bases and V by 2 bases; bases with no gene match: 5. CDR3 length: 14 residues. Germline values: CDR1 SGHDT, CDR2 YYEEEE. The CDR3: CASSFGQAFYGYTF. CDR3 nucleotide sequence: TGTGCCAGCAGCTTCGGACAGGCGTTCTATGGCTACACCTTC.

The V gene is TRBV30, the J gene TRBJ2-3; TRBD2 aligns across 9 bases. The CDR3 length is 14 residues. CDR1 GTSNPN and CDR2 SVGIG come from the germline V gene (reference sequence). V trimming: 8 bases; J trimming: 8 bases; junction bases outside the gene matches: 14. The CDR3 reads CARGASGAQSTQYF. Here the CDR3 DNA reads TGTGCCCGGGGGGCTAGCGGGGCACAGAGTACGCAGTATTTT.

The CDR3 spells CASSEFVAGFYNEQFF. CDR3 bases: TGTGCCAGCAGTGAGTTTGTAGCGGGATTTTACAATGAGCAGTTCTTC. The gene calls are TRBV2 and TRBJ2-1, with 8 bases that match TRBD2. CDR3 length equals 16 residues. Per germline, CDR1 SNHLY and CDR2 FYNNEI. V shed 3 bases, J shed 4 bases, and the junction held 8 bases outside the gene matches.

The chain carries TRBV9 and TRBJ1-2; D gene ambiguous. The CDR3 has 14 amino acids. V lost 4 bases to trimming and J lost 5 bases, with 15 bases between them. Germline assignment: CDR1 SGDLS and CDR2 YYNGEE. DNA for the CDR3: TGTGCCAGCAGCCTTAGCCCTACTCCTTATGGCTACACCTTC. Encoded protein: CASSLSPTPYGYTF. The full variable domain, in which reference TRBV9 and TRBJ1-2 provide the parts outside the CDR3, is DSGVTQTPKHLITATGQRVTLRCSPRSGDLSVYWYQQSLDQGLQFLIQYYNGEERAKGNILERFSAQQFPDLHSELNLSSLELGDSALYFCASSLSPTPYGYTFGSGTRLTVV.

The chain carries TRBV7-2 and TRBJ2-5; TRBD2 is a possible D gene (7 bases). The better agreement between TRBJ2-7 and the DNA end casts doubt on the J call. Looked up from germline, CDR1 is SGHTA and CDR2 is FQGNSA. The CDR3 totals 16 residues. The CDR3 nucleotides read TGTGCCAGCAGCTTATCGGCGGGGGCAATTACCTACGAGCAGTACTTC. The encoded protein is CASSLSAGAITYEQYF.

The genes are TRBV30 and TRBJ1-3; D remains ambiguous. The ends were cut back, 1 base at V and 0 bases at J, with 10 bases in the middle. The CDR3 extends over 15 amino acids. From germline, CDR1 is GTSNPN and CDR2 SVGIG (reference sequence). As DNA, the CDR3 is TGTGCCTGGAGTGGCAGGATCAGCTCTGGAAACACCATATATTTT. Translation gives CAWSGRISSGNTIYF.

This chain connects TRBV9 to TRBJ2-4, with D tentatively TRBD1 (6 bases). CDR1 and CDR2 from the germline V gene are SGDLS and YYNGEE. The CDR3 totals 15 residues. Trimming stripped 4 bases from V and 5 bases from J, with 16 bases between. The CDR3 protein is CASSPPQGLQNIQYF. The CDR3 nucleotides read TGTGCCAGCAGCCCGCCGCAGGGGCTCCAAAACATTCAGTACTTC.

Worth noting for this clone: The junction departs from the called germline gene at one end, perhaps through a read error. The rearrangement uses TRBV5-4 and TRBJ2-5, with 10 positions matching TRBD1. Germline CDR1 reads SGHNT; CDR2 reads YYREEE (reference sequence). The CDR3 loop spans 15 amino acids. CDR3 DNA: TGTGCCAACAGCTTCGGACAGGGGGTCCGGGAGACCCAGTACTTC. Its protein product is CANSFGQGVRETQYF.

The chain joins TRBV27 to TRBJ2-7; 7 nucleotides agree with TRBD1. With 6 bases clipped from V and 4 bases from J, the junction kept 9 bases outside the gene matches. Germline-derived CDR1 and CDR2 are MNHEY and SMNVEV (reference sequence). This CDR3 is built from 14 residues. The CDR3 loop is CASSTGTEGYEQYF. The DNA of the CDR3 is TGTGCCAGCAGCACCGGGACAGAAGGATACGAGCAGTACTTC.

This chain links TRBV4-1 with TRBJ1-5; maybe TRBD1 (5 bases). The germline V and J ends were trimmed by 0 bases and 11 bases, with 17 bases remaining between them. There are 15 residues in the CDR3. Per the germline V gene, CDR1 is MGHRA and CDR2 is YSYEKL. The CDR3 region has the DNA TGCGCCAGCAGCCAAGAGGGGGGGAGGGAATGGGCCCAGCATTTT. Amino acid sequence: CASSQEGGREWAQHF.